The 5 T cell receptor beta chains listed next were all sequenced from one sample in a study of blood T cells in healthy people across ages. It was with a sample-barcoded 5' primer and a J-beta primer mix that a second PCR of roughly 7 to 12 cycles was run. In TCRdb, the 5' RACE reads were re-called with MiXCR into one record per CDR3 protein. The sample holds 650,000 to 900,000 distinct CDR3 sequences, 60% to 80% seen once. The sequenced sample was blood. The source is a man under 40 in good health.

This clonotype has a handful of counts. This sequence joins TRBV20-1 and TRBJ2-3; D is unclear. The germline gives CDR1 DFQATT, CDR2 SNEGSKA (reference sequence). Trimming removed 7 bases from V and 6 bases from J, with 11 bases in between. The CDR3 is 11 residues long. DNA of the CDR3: TGCAGTGGTAACATAGGGGATACGCAGTATTTT. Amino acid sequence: CSGNIGDTQYF.

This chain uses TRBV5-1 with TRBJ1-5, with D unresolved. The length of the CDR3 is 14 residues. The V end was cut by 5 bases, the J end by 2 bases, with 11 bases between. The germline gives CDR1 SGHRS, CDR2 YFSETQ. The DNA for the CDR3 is TGCGCCAGCAGTCTCCAGGAAGGCAATCAGCCCCAGCATTTT. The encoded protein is CASSLQEGNQPQHF.

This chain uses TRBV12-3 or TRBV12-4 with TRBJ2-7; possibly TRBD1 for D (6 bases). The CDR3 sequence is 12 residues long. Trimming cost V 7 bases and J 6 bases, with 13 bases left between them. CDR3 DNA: TGTGCCAGCACTCGGACAGTGGGCGAGCAGTACTTC. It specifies CASTRTVGEQYF.

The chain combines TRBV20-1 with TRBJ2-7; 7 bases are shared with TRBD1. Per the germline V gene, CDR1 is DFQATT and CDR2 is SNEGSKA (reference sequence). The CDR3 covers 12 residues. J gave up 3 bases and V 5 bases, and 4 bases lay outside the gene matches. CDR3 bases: TGCAGTGCTTGGACAGGCCACTACGAGCAGTACTTC. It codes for CSAWTGHYEQYF.

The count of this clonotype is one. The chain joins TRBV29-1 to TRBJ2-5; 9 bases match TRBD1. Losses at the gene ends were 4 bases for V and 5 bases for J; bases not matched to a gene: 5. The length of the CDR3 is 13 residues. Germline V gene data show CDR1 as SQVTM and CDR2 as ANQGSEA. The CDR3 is CSVGQGGVETQYF. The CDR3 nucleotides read TGCAGCGTTGGACAGGGGGGAGTGGAGACCCAGTACTTC.